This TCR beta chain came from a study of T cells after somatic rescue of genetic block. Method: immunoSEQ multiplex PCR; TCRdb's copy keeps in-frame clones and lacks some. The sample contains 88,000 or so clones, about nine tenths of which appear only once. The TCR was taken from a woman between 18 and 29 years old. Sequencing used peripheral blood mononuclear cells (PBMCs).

The CDR3 is CASSQAGPGLADINLYNEQFF. CDR3 bases: TGTGCCAGCAGCCAAGCAGGGCCGGGACTAGCGGATATAAACCTTTACAATGAGCAGTTCTTC. The chain links TRBV4-2 to TRBJ2-1; 11 bases are a match to TRBD2. Per the germline V gene, CDR1 is LGHNA and CDR2 is YNFKEQ. Trimming removed 1 base from V and 4 bases from J; junction bases left unmatched: 18. The CDR3 extends over 21 amino acids.